The rows below give T cell receptor beta chains drawn from one sample of a study of T cell changes during pregnancy in multiple sclerosis. Clones were read by immunoSEQ multiplex PCR, and TCRdb kept only the in-frame ones, dropping some. Here the sample spans roughly 49,000 clones, just under 95% being singletons. Sequences were derived from CD8+ T cells from peripheral blood mononuclear cells, sampled in the first trimester of pregnancy. The receptor source for this set is a female donor with multiple sclerosis, enrolled in a pregnancy study. The CDR3 runs from the conserved cysteine through the conserved F or W. Fields, in order: J gene, V gene, CDR3 protein.

TRBJ1-4 TRBV28 CAGQGNNEKLFF
TRBJ2-1 TRBV5-1 CASSPGTSGTDEQFF
TRBJ2-1 TRBV7-8 CASSLYASGRGEQFF
TRBJ1-2 TRBV7-2 CAREARGVSHGYTF
TRBJ2-7 TRBV30 CAWSVGRANEQYF
TRBJ2-1 TRBV6-6 CASSLTAPAYNEQFF
TRBJ2-7 TRBV6-1 CASSEAAGQLYEQYF
TRBJ1-4 TRBV7-6 CASSLGPGANEKLFF
TRBJ1-1 TRBV27 CASSFAGGNEAFF
TRBJ1-3 TRBV30 CAWTRGKTGNTIYF
TRBJ2-7 TRBV29-1 CSVDGTGSYEQYF
TRBJ2-3 TRBV27 CASSLHPGGTTDTQYF
TRBJ2-5 TRBV25-1 CASSTGQGIETQYF
TRBJ2-7 TRBV30 CAWSGGLGQYF
TRBJ2-1 TRBV6-5 CASSKGTSGYNEQFF
TRBJ1-2 TRBV19 CASSTGTGVELGYTF
TRBJ2-7 TRBV7-8 CASSSPEQQAYYEQYF
TRBJ1-1 TRBV21-1 CASSKVPGQGSRNTEAFF
TRBJ2-3 TRBV7-9 CASSSVTDTQYF
TRBJ2-7 TRBV19 CASSIGGYEQYF
TRBJ2-7 TRBV13 CASSSLAGERSGEQYF
TRBJ2-3 TRBV7-9 CASSLTSGLPRGDTQYF
TRBJ2-7 TRBV27 CASRHTGYSTYEQYF
TRBJ1-3 TRBV30 CAWDPGTGSGNTIYF
TRBJ2-1 TRBV11-1 CASSFSGGEQFF
TRBJ1-1 TRBV29-1 CSVEGGGPEAFF
TRBJ2-3 TRBV30 CAWSDGTGAADTQYF
TRBJ2-2 TRBV5-6 CASSFLRDTGELFF
TRBJ2-7 TRBV7-2 CASSSLTSASYEQYF
TRBJ1-1 TRBV10-1 CASSDRGLSSTEAFF
TRBJ2-4 TRBV29-1 CSDPWGERGPRLAKNIQYF
TRBJ2-7 TRBV27 CASRPNDRLPYEQYF
TRBJ2-7 TRBV30 CAWRRSAGGISYEQYF
TRBJ2-5 TRBV5-6 CASSLARTGGSETQYF
TRBJ2-5 TRBV12-5 CASDKAENQETQYF
TRBJ2-1 TRBV27 CASRVGAAINEQFF
TRBJ1-5 TRBV27 CASSLRGNNQPQHF
TRBJ2-5 TRBV19 CASSPGTGPQETQYF